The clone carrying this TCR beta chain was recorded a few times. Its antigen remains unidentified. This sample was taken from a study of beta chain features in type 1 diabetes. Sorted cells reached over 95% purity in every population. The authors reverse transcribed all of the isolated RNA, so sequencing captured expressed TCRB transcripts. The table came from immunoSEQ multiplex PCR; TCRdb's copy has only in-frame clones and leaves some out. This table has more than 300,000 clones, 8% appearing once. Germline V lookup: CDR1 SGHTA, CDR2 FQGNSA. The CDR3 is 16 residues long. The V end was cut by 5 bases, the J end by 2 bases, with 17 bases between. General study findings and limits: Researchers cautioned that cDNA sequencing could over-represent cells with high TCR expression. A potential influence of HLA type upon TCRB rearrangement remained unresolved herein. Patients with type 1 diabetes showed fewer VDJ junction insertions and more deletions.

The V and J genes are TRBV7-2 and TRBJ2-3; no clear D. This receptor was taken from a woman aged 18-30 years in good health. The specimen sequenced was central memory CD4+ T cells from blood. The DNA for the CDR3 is TGTGCCAGCAGCCCTCGTGGGCAGTTAACCACAGATACGCAGTATTTT. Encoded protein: CASSPRGQLTTDTQYF.